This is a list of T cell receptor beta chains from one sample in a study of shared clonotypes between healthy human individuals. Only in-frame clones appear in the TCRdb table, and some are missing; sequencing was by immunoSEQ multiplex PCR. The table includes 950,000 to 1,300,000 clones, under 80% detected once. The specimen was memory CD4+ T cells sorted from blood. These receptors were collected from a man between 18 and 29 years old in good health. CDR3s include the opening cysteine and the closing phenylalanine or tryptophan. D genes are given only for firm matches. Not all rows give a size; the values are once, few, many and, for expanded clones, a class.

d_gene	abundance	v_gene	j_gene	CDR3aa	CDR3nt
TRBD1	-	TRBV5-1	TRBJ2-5	CASSPQPGQGSETQYF	TGCGCCAGCAGCCCTCAACCGGGACAGGGATCCGAGACCCAGTACTTC
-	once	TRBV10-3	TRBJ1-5	CAISEGRASNQPQHF	TGTGCCATCAGTGAGGGCAGGGCTTCCAATCAGCCCCAGCATTTT
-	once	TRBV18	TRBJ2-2	CASQWGMNTGELFF	TGTGCCAGCCAATGGGGTATGAACACCGGGGAGCTGTTTTTT
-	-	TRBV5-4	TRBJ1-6	CASSPGASSYNSPLHF	TGTGCCAGCAGCCCAGGGGCCAGCTCCTATAATTCACCCCTCCACTTT
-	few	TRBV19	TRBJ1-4	CASSISTLTNEKLFF	TGTGCCAGTAGTATATCGACCTTAACTAATGAAAAACTGTTTTTT
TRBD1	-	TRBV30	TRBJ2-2	CAGTGGPGELFF	TGTGCCGGGACAGGGGGCCCCGGGGAGCTGTTTTTT
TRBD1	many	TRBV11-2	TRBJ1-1	CASLGQGNTEAFF	TGTGCCAGCCTAGGACAGGGGAACACTGAAGCTTTCTTT
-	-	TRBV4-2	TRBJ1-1	CASSQDLAAEAFF	TGTGCCAGCAGCCAAGATCTCGCCGCTGAAGCTTTCTTT
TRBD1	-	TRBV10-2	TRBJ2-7	CASSYTGGAFNEQYF	TGCGCCAGCAGTTACACAGGGGGCGCCTTTAACGAGCAGTACTTC
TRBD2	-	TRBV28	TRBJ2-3	CASRGSSGGTDTQYF	TGTGCCAGCAGGGGTTCTAGCGGCGGCACAGATACGCAGTATTTT
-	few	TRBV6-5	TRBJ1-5	CASSKGLNQPQHF	TGTGCCAGCAGCAAAGGACTTAATCAGCCCCAGCATTTT
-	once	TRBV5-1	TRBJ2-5	CASSLIAGTVQETQYF	TGCGCCAGCAGCTTGATTGCGGGTACGGTCCAAGAGACCCAGTACTTC
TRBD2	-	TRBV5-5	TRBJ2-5	CASSLGGGGEQETQYF	TGTGCCAGCAGCTTGGGCGGCGGGGGTGAGCAAGAGACCCAGTACTTC
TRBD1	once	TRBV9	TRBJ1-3	CASSRGQGGNTIYF	TGTGCCAGCAGCAGGGGGCAAGGAGGAAACACCATATATTTT
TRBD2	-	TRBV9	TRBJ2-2	CASSKIAGGWNTGELFF	TGTGCCAGCAGTAAAATAGCGGGAGGTTGGAACACCGGGGAGCTGTTTTTT
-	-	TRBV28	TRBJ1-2	CASSPLTAYGYTF	TGTGCCAGCAGTCCACTGACAGCCTATGGCTACACCTTC
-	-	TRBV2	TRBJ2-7	CASSSAGEQYF	TGTGCCAGCAGTAGCGCAGGGGAGCAGTACTTC
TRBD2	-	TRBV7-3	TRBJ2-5	CASSLSGTSGGAKTQYF	TGTGCCAGCAGCTTATCAGGGACTAGCGGGGGGGCGAAGACCCAGTACTTC
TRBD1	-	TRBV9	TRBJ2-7	CASSAQGAGYEQYF	TGTGCCAGCAGCGCGCAGGGGGCAGGCTACGAGCAGTACTTC
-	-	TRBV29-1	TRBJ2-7	CSARTAGYEQYF	TGCAGCGCCCGGACAGCGGGGTACGAGCAGTACTTC
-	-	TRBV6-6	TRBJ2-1	CASSYGTPSYNEQFF	TGTGCCAGCAGTTACGGAACGCCTTCCTACAATGAGCAGTTCTTC
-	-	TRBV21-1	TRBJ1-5	CARLATGGSYSNQPQHF	TGTGCCAGGCTAGCGACAGGGGGCTCCTATAGCAATCAGCCCCAGCATTTT
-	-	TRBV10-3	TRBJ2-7	CAISPERYEQYF	TGTGCCATCAGTCCCGAGCGCTACGAGCAGTACTTC
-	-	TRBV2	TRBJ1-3	CASEESGNTIYF	TGTGCCAGCGAGGAATCTGGAAACACCATATATTTT
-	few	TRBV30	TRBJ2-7	CAWRATSSYEQYF	TGTGCCTGGAGGGCAACCAGCTCCTACGAGCAGTACTTC
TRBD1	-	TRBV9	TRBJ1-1	CASSPLGQTNTEAFF	TGTGCCAGCAGCCCCCTGGGACAGACGAACACTGAAGCTTTCTTT
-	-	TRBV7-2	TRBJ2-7	CASSFLGAYEQYF	TGTGCCAGCAGCTTTCTCGGAGCCTACGAGCAGTACTTC
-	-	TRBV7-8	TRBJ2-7	CASSDDRRSGALGEQYF	TGTGCCAGCAGCGACGACCGACGGAGTGGGGCGCTGGGGGAGCAGTACTTC
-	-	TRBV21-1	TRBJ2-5	CASSKIGLGRRKETQYF	TGTGCCAGCAGCAAAATCGGTTTGGGACGGAGAAAAGAGACCCAGTACTTC
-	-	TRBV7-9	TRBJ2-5	CASSLTGLAQETQYF	TGTGCCAGCAGCTTAACAGGTTTGGCACAAGAGACCCAGTACTTC
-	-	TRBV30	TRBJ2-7	CAWSLGEQYF	TGTGCCTGGAGTCTGGGGGAGCAGTACTTC
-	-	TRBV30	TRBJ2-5	CAWNSQETQYF	TGTGCCTGGAATTCGCAAGAGACCCAGTACTTC
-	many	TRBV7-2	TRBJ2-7	CASSLGVSYEQYF	TGTGCCAGCAGCTTAGGGGTGTCCTACGAGCAGTACTTC
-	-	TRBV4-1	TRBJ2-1	CASSQGRDQGNEQFF	TGCGCCAGCAGCCAAGGCCGGGACCAGGGCAATGAGCAGTTCTTC
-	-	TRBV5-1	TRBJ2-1	CASSADFFSEQFF	TGCGCCAGCAGCGCGGACTTTTTTTCTGAGCAGTTCTTC